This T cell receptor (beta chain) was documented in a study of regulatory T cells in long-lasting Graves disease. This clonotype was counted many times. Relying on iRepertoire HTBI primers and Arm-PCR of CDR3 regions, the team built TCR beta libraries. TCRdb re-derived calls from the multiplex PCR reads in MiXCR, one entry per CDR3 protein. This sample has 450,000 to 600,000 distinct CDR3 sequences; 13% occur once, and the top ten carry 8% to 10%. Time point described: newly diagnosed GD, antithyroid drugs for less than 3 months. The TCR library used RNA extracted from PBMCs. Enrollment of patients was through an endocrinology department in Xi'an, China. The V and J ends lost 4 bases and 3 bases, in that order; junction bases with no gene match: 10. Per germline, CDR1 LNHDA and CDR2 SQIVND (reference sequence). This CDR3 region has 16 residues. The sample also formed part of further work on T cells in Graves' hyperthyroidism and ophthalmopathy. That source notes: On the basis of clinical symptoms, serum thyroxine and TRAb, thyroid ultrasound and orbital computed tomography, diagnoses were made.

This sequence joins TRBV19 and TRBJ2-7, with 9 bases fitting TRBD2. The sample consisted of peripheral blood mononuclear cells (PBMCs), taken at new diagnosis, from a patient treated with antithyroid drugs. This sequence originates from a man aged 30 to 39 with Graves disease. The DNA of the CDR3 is TGTGCCAGTAGTAGATGGGCTAGCGGGGCCTACTACGAGCAGTACTTC. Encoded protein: CASSRWASGAYYEQYF.